Listed below are T cell receptor beta chains from one sample, sequenced in a study of blood T cell repertoires in COVID-19. Only in-frame clones appear in the TCRdb table, and some are missing; sequencing was by immunoSEQ multiplex PCR. The table records around 160,000 clones, roughly 84% of them present only once. The sequencing sample was made of peripheral blood. The receptors derive from a human donor in a cohort sampled during active COVID-19. The CDR3 runs from the conserved cysteine through the conserved F or W.

V gene,J gene,CDR3 protein
TRBV27,TRBJ2-1,CASSPPGNYYNEQFF
TRBV14,TRBJ1-5,CASSQGAMGPQHF
TRBV29-1,TRBJ1-2,CSARTGDHGYTF
TRBV28,TRBJ1-4,CASSLWFGGNEKLFF
TRBV9,TRBJ1-2,CASSTGQYLYGYTF
TRBV6-1,TRBJ2-7,CASSPTGGVGQYF
TRBV6-5,TRBJ2-2,CASSYPAGGDTGELFF
TRBV28,TRBJ2-7,CASTGTGSYEQYF
TRBV6-5,TRBJ1-4,CASRVEDFRKLFF
TRBV5-1,TRBJ2-1,CASSLGSGGDNEQFF
TRBV5-6,TRBJ1-6,CASSPGQGDSPLHF
TRBV18,TRBJ1-2,CASSPGADYGYTF
TRBV4-1,TRBJ1-5,CASSQAIGVWNQPQHF
TRBV7-8,TRBJ1-1,CASSLERDPNTEAFF
TRBV18,TRBJ1-4,CASSPVRGGEKLFF
TRBV5-6,TRBJ1-4,CASSPGRRGEKLFF
TRBV11-2,TRBJ1-1,CASSAQVVDAFF
TRBV6-6,TRBJ2-2,CASRGQGNTGELFF
TRBV4-1,TRBJ2-2,CASSRYGTGATGELFF
TRBV10-2,TRBJ1-3,CASQDRYFSGNTIYF
TRBV2,TRBJ1-1,CASSEAGVVVNTEAFF
TRBV30,TRBJ2-2,CAWSPGQGRTGELFF
TRBV19,TRBJ1-1,CASRAGTGGKTEAFF
TRBV4-1,TRBJ1-5,CASSQAGGNQPQHF
TRBV18,TRBJ2-7,CASRGTGGLGEQYF
TRBV12-3/TRBV12-4,TRBJ2-7,CASRDRGGDEQYF
TRBV3-1/TRBV3-2,TRBJ1-2,CASSQDRGYYGYTF
TRBV6-5,TRBJ1-5,CASRKTGDGQPQHF
TRBV6-4,TRBJ1-5,CASSETKGARRTAQHF